The clone carrying this TCR beta chain was seen many times. As yet, its antigen is unknown. These data come from a study of tumor and adjacent non-tumor tissue in lung cancer. Study at large: Around 4 million productive TCRbeta reads were obtained per sample on average.

Study-level findings and limits: Higher tumor TCR diversity was associated with shorter survival.

The template was RNA from unsorted bulk tissue. V lost 4 bases to trimming and J lost 4 bases, with 8 bases between them. The CDR3 has 13 residues. Germline CDR1 is SGHAT and CDR2 is FQDESV (reference sequence). Three rounds of nested PCR, following a modified ARM-PCR protocol, produced the TCRbeta library. TCRdb independently ran MiXCR on the multiplex PCR reads; one entry per CDR3 protein. The repertoire holds 120,000 or so distinct CDR3 sequences, about 66% seen once, with more than 10% in the top ten. This chain connects TRBV11-1 to TRBJ1-5, with D perhaps TRBD1 (6 bases). Sequencing was performed on lung tumor tissue. This TCR derives from a man aged 30 to 39 with non-small cell lung cancer. Here the CDR3 DNA reads TGTGCCAGCAGCTCGGACAGAAATCAGCCCCAGCATTTT. Translating gives CASSSDRNQPQHF.